This T cell receptor beta chain was observed in a study of T cell clones after liver transplantation. About the study: TCRbeta sequencing after a pre-transplant mixed lymphocyte reaction identified graft-donor-reactive clones, later tracked in post-transplant blood. Draws occurred before transplant, before withdrawal, and after complete or failed withdrawal.

Thawed unstimulated PBMCs were FACS-sorted by CD3, CD4 and CD8 into two populations. Produced via immunoSEQ multiplex PCR; TCRdb's table is partial and in-frame only. The table lists tens of thousands of clones, about 70% of them singletons. The TCR was taken from a human donor who received a liver transplant. The sequencing here drew on CD4+ T cells from blood, taken before liver transplant.

The CDR3 bases are TGTGCCAGCAGCTCCGGTGGGACTAGATCCTACAATGAGCAGTTCTTC. Translating gives CASSSGGTRSYNEQFF. The chain carries TRBV7-2 and TRBJ2-1; 8 positions agree with TRBD2. CDR1 SGHTA and CDR2 FQGNSA come from the germline V gene. V shed 4 bases and J 1 base; nucleotides not matched to a gene: 6. This CDR3 comprises 16 residues.